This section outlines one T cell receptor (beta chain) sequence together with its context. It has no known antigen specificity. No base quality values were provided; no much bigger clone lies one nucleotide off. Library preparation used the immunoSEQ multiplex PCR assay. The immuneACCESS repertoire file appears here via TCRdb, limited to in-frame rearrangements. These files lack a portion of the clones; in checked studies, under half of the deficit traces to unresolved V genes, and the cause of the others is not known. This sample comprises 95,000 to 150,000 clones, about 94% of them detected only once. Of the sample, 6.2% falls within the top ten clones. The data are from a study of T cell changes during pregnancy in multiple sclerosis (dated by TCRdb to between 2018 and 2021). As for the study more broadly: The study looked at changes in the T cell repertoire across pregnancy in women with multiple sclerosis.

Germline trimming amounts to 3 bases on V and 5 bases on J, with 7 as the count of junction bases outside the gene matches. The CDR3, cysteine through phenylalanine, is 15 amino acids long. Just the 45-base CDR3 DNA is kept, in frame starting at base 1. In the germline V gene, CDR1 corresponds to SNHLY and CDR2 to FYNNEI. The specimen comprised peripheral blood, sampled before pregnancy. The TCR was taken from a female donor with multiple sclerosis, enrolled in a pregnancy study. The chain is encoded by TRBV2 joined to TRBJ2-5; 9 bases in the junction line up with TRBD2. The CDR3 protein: CASSDGGGAWETQYF. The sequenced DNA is TGTGCCAGCAGTGACGGCGGGGGGGCCTGGGAGACCCAGTACTTC.